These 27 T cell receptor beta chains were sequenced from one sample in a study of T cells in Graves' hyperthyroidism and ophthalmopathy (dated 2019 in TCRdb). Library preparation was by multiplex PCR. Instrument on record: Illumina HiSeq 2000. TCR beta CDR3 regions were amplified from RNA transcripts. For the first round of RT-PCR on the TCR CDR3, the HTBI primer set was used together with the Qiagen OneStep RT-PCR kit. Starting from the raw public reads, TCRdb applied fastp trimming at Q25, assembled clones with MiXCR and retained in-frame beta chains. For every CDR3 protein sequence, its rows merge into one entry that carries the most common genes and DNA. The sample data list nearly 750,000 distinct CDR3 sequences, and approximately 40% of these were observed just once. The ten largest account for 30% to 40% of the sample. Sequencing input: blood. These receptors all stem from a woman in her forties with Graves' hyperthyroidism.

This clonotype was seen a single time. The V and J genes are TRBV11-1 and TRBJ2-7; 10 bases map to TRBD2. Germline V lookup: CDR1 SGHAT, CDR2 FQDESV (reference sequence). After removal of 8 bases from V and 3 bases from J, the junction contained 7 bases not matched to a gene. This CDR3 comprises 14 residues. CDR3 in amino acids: CASRASGGNYEQYF. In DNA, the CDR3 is TGTGCCAGCCGGGCTAGCGGGGGCAACTACGAGCAGTACTTC. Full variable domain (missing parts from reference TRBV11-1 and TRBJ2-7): EAEVAQSPRYKITEKSQAVAFWCDPISGHATLYWYRQILGQGPELLVQFQDESVVDDSQLPKDRFSAERLKGVDSTLKIQPAELGDSAMYLCASRASGGNYEQYFGPGTRLTVT.

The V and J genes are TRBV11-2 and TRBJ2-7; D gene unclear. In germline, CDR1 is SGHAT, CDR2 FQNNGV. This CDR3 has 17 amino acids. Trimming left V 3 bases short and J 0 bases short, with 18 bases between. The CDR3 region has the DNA TGTGCCAGCAGCTTGGTTATAAAGGCCGCCAGCTCCTACGAGCAGTACTTC. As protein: CASSLVIKAASSYEQYF.

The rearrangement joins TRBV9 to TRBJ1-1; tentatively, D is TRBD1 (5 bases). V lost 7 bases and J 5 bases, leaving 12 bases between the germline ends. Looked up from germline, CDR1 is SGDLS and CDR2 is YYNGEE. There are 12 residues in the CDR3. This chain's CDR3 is CASVRAGTEAFF. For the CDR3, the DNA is TGTGCCAGCGTAAGGGCAGGGACTGAAGCTTTCTTT.

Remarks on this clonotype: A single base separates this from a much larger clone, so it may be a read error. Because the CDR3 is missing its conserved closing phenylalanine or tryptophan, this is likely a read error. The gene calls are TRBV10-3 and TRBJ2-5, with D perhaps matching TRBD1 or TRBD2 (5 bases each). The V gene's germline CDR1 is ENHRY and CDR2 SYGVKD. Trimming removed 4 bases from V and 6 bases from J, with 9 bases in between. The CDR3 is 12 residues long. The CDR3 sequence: CAISGPGQTQYS. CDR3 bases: TGTGCCATCAGTGGGCCGGGGCAGACCCAGTACTCC.

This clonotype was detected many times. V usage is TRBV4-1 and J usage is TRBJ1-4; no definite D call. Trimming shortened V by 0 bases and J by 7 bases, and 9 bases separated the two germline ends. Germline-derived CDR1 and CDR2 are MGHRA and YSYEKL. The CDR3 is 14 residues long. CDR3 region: CASSQEGRSEKLFF. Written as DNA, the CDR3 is TGCGCCAGCAGCCAAGAAGGGAGGAGTGAAAAACTGTTTTTT.

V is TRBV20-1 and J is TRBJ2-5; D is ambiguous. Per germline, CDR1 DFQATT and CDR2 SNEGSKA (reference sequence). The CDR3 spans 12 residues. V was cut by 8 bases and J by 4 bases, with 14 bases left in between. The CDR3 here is CSLPAGRETQYF. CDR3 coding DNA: TGCAGTCTCCCCGCCGGTCGAGAGACCCAGTACTTC.

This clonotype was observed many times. CDR3 bases: TGTGCCAGCAGGCGACAGGGTTTCGATCAGCCCCAGCATTTT. Translating it yields CASRRQGFDQPQHF. The chain is built from TRBV2 and TRBJ1-5; 7 nucleotides agree with TRBD1. Germline V gives CDR1 SNHLY, CDR2 FYNNEI. V gave up 6 bases and J gave up 5 bases; unmatched junction bases: 7. The CDR3 sequence is 14 residues long.

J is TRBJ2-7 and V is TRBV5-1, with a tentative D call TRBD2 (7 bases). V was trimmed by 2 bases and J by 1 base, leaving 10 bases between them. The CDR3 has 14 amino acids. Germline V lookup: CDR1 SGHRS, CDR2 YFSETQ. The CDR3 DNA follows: TGCGCCAGCAGCTTAAGCGGGACATCCTACGAGCAGTACTTC. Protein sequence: CASSLSGTSYEQYF.

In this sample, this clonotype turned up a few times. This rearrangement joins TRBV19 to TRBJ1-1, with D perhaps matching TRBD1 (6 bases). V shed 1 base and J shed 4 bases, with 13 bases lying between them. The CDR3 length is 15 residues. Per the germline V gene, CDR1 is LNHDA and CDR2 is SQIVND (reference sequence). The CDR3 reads CASSIAGARGTEAFF. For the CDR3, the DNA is TGTGCCAGTAGTATAGCAGGGGCGCGGGGCACTGAAGCTTTCTTT.

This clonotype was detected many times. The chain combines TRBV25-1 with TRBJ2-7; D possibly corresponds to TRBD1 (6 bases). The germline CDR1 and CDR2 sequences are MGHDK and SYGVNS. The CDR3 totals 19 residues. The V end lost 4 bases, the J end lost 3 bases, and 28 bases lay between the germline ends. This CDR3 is CASSGTRDIGPPYLYEQYF. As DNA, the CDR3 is TGTGCCAGCAGTGGAACCCGGGACATCGGACCGCCCTACCTCTACGAGCAGTACTTC.

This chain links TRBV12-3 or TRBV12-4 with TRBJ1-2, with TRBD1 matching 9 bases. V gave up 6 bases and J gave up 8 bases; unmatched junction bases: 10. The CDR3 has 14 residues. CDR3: CASSSGTGMGGYTF. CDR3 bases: TGTGCCAGCAGCTCCGGGACAGGGATGGGCGGCTACACCTTC.

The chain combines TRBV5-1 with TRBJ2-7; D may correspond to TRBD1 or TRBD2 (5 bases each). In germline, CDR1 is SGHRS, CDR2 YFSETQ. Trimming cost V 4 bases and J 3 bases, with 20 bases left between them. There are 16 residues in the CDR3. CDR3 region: CASSDQRQGVNYEQYF. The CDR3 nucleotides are TGCGCCAGCAGCGACCAGCGGCAGGGAGTAAACTACGAGCAGTACTTC.

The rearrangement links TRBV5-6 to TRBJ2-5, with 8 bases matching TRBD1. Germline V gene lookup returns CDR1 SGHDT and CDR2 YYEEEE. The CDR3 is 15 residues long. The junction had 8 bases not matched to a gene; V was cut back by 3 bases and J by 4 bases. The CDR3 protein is CASSSWTGLLETQYF. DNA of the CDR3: TGTGCCAGCAGCTCCTGGACAGGGCTACTAGAGACCCAGTACTTC. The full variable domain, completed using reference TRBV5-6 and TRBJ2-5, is DAGVTQSPTHLIKTRGQQVTLRCSPKSGHDTVSWYQQALGQGPQFIFQYYEEEERQRGNFPDRFSGHQFPNYSSELNVNALLLGDSALYLCASSSWTGLLETQYFGPGTRLLVL.

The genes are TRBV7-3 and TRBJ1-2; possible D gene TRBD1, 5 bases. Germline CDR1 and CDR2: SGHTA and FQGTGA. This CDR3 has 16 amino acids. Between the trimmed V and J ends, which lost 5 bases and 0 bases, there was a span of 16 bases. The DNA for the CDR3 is TGTGCCAGCAGCCGGGCAGGGCAGGAGTCTAACTATGGCTACACCTTC. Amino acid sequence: CASSRAGQESNYGYTF.

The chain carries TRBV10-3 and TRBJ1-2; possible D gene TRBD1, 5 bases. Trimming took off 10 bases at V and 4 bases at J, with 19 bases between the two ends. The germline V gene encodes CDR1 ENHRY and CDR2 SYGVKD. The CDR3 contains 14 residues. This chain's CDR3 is CASTEGQYFYGYTF. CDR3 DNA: TGTGCCAGCACCGAGGGGCAGTACTTCTATGGCTACACCTTC.

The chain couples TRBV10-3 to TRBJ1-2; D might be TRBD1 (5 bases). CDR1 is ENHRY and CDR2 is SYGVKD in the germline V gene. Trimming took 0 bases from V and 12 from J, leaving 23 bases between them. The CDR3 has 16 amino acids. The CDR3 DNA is TGTGCCATCAGTGAGTCGAGGGGTCCGAGGGACGGCGGCCACACCTTC. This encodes CAISESRGPRDGGHTF.

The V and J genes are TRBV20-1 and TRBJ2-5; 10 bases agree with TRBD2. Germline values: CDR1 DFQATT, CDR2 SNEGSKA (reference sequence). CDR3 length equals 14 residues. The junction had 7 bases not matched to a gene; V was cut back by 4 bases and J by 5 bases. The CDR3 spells CSAMALAGPETQYF. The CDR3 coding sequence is TGCAGTGCTATGGCACTAGCGGGACCTGAGACCCAGTACTTC.

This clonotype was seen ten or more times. CDR3 nucleotides: TGTGCCAGCAGCTTATTCACTTATAGCAATCAGCCCCAGCATTTT. Protein sequence: CASSLFTYSNQPQHF. The chain recombines TRBV7-8 with TRBJ1-5; D is unclear. Germline CDR1 reads SGHVS; CDR2 reads FQNEAQ. The CDR3 spans 15 residues. Trimming pared 2 bases from V and 0 bases from J, leaving 8 bases between. Combining the CDR3 with reference TRBV7-8 and TRBJ1-5 gives the whole variable domain GAGVSQSPRYKVAKRGQDVALRCDPISGHVSLFWYQQALGQGPEFLTYFQNEAQLDKSGLPSDRFFAERPEGSVSTLKIQRTQQEDSAVYLCASSLFTYSNQPQHFGDGTRLSIL.

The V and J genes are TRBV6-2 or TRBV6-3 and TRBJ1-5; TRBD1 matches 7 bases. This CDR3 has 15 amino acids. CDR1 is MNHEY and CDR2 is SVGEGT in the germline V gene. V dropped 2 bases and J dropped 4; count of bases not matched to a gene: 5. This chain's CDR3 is CASSYKGALNQPQHF. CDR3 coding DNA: TGTGCCAGCAGTTACAAGGGGGCCTTAAATCAGCCCCAGCATTTT.

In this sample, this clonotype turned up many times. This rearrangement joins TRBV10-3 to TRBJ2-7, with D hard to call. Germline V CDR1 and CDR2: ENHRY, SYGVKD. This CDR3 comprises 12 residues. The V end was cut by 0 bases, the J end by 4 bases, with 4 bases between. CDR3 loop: CAISESMYEQYF. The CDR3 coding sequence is TGTGCCATCAGTGAGTCGATGTACGAGCAGTACTTC.

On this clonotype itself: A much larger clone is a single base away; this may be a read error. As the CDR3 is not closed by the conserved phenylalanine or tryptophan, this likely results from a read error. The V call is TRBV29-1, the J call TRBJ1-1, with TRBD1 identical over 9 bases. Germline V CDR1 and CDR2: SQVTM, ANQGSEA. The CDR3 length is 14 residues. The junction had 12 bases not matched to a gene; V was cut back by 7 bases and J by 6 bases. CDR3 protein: CSANPGQGGPEAFL. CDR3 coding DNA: TGCAGCGCTAACCCGGGACAGGGAGGGCCTGAAGCTTTCCTT.

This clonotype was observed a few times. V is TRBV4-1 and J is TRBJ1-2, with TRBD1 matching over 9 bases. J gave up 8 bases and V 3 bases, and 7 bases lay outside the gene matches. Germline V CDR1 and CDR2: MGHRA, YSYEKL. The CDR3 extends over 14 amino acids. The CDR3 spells CASSQGHRGLGYTF. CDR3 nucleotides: TGCGCCAGCAGCCAGGGACACAGGGGGCTGGGCTACACCTTC.

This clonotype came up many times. Here the CDR3 DNA reads TGTGCCAGCAGATACACCGGGACAGGGAAGGCCTACGAGCAGTACTTC. Translated: CASRYTGTGKAYEQYF. The chain uses TRBV2 and TRBJ2-7, with 9 bases aligning to TRBD1. Looked up from germline, CDR1 is SNHLY and CDR2 is FYNNEI. Losses at the gene ends were 6 bases for V and 2 bases for J; bases not matched to a gene: 11. CDR3 length equals 16 residues. Full variable domain (rest looked up from reference TRBV2 and TRBJ2-7): EPEVTQTPSHQVTQMGQEVILRCVPISNHLYFYWYRQILGQKVEFLVSFYNNEISEKSEIFDDQFSVERPDGSNFTLKIRSTKLEDSAMYFCASRYTGTGKAYEQYFGPGTRLTVT.

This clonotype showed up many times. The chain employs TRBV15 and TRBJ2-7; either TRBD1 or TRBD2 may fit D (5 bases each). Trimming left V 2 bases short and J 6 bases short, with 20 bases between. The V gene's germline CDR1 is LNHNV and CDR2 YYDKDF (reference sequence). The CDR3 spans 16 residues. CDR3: CATSRSGDGALSEQYF. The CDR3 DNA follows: TGTGCCACCAGCAGATCCGGGGATGGGGCTTTGTCCGAGCAGTACTTC.

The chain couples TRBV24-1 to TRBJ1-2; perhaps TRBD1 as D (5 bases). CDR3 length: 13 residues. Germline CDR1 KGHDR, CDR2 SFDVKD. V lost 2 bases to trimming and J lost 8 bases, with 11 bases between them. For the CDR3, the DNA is TGTGCCACCAGTGATTGGAGGAACAGGGGCTACACCTTC. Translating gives CATSDWRNRGYTF.

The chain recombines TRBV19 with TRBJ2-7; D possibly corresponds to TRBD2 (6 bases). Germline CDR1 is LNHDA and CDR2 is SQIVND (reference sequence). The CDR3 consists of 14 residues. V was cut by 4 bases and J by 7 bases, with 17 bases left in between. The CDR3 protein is CASSTRPGRGEQYF. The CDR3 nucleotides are TGTGCCAGTAGTACAAGGCCGGGACGGGGGGAGCAGTACTTC.

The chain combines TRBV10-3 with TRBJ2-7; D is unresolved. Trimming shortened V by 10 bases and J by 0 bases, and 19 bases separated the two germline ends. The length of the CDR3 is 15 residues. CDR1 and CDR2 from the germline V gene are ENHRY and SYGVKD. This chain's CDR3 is CASRTDRERSYEQYF. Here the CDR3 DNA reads TGTGCCAGCAGAACCGACCGCGAGCGCTCCTACGAGCAGTACTTC.